A selection of T cell receptor beta chains follows, all from one sample in a study of cytomegalovirus exposure and HLA in healthy donors. The data were produced by immunoSEQ multiplex PCR, yet TCRdb's version contains in-frame clones alone and is incomplete. The table has some 150,000 clones, about four fifths seen once. Sequenced sample: PBMCs. The source of these receptors is a male donor in good health and CMV-seronegative. Both conserved end residues are part of each CDR3. A D gene is named only where the DNA matches it firmly. Clone sizes are given selectively: once, few, many, or a class where the clone is expanded.

clone_size: -
j_call: TRBJ1-1
v_call: TRBV11-2
d_call: -
cdr3_aa: CASSLALRTANTEAFF
cdr3_nt: TGTGCCAGCAGCTTAGCACTGCGGACAGCCAACACTGAAGCTTTCTTT

clone_size: -
j_call: TRBJ2-1
v_call: TRBV9
d_call: -
cdr3_aa: CASGESSYNEQFF
cdr3_nt: TGTGCCAGCGGGGAGAGCTCCTACAATGAGCAGTTCTTC

clone_size: -
j_call: TRBJ2-3
v_call: TRBV6-1
d_call: -
cdr3_aa: CASILGGAQTDTQYF
cdr3_nt: TGTGCCAGCATCCTAGGGGGGGCCCAGACAGATACGCAGTATTTT

clone_size: -
j_call: TRBJ1-2
v_call: TRBV30
d_call: -
cdr3_aa: CAWSVTGPF
cdr3_nt: TGTGCCTGGAGTGTAACAGGGCCTTTC

clone_size: -
j_call: TRBJ2-7
v_call: TRBV9
d_call: TRBD2
cdr3_aa: CASSVGLSSGSYEQYF
cdr3_nt: TGTGCCAGCAGCGTAGGTCTAAGCAGCGGGAGCTACGAGCAGTACTTC

clone_size: -
j_call: TRBJ1-1
v_call: TRBV27
d_call: -
cdr3_aa: CASNYDRFRSGHEAFF
cdr3_nt: TGTGCCAGCAACTACGACAGGTTTAGAAGCGGTCATGAAGCTTTCTTT

clone_size: -
j_call: TRBJ2-7
v_call: TRBV7-9
d_call: -
cdr3_aa: CASIAAQSSYEQYF
cdr3_nt: TGTGCCAGCATAGCGGCCCAGAGCTCCTACGAGCAGTACTTC

clone_size: -
j_call: TRBJ1-6
v_call: TRBV18
d_call: -
cdr3_aa: CASSPLNSPLHF
cdr3_nt: TGTGCCAGCTCACCCCTTAATTCACCCCTCCACTTT

clone_size: -
j_call: TRBJ2-3
v_call: TRBV7-9
d_call: TRBD1
cdr3_aa: CSSSLQGWGDTQYF
cdr3_nt: TGTTCCAGCAGTCTACAGGGGTGGGGAGATACGCAGTATTTT

clone_size: once
j_call: TRBJ1-2
v_call: TRBV2
d_call: TRBD1
cdr3_aa: CAIQSGQGASGYTF
cdr3_nt: TGTGCCATCCAATCGGGACAGGGGGCGAGCGGCTACACCTTC

clone_size: -
j_call: TRBJ2-6
v_call: TRBV9
d_call: -
cdr3_aa: CASSVLPAGSSGANVLTF
cdr3_nt: TGTGCCAGCAGCGTTCTACCAGCAGGGTCCTCTGGGGCCAACGTCCTGACTTTC

clone_size: -
j_call: TRBJ1-2
v_call: TRBV4-3
d_call: -
cdr3_aa: CASSQAPGNYGYTF
cdr3_nt: TGCGCCAGCAGCCAAGCCCCAGGGAACTATGGCTACACCTTC

clone_size: -
j_call: TRBJ2-7
v_call: TRBV5-1
d_call: -
cdr3_aa: CASSLEPGYFYEQYF
cdr3_nt: TGCGCCAGCAGCTTGGAGCCAGGGTATTTCTACGAGCAGTACTTC

clone_size: -
j_call: TRBJ2-7
v_call: TRBV30
d_call: TRBD1
cdr3_aa: CAWSLQGSSYEQYF
cdr3_nt: TGTGCCTGGAGTTTACAGGGGAGCTCCTACGAGCAGTACTTC

clone_size: -
j_call: TRBJ2-5
v_call: TRBV12-5
d_call: -
cdr3_aa: CASGFSGTSQETQYF
cdr3_nt: TGTGCTAGTGGCTTTTCCGGGACATCTCAAGAGACCCAGTACTTC

clone_size: -
j_call: TRBJ1-3
v_call: TRBV5-1
d_call: -
cdr3_aa: CASSSGVSGNTIYF
cdr3_nt: TGCGCCAGCAGCTCAGGGGTATCTGGAAACACCATATATTTT

clone_size: -
j_call: TRBJ1-6
v_call: TRBV6-5
d_call: TRBD1
cdr3_aa: CASSDRDNSPLHF
cdr3_nt: TGTGCCAGCAGTGACAGGGATAATTCACCCCTCCACTTT

clone_size: -
j_call: TRBJ2-7
v_call: TRBV2
d_call: TRBD2
cdr3_aa: CASRYQTAAGGNEQYF
cdr3_nt: TGTGCCAGCAGGTATCAAACCGCCGCGGGGGGAAACGAGCAGTACTTC

clone_size: -
j_call: TRBJ2-3
v_call: TRBV14
d_call: TRBD2
cdr3_aa: CASSQVAGGVADTQYF
cdr3_nt: TGTGCCAGCAGCCAAGTAGCGGGAGGGGTAGCAGATACGCAGTATTTT

clone_size: -
j_call: TRBJ1-1
v_call: TRBV27
d_call: -
cdr3_aa: CASSFGGLNTEAFF
cdr3_nt: TGTGCCAGCAGTTTTGGGGGCCTGAACACTGAAGCTTTCTTT

clone_size: -
j_call: TRBJ1-6
v_call: TRBV2
d_call: -
cdr3_aa: CASSEWAPEGSPLHF
cdr3_nt: TGTGCCAGCAGTGAATGGGCCCCGGAGGGTTCACCCCTCCACTTT

clone_size: -
j_call: TRBJ1-1
v_call: TRBV18
d_call: TRBD1
cdr3_aa: CASSPYVPGGIKMNTEAFF
cdr3_nt: TGTGCCAGCTCACCATACGTCCCAGGGGGTATTAAGATGAACACTGAAGCTTTCTTT

clone_size: -
j_call: TRBJ1-5
v_call: TRBV18
d_call: -
cdr3_aa: CASSPQGRSQPQHF
cdr3_nt: TGTGCCAGCTCACCGCAGGGAAGGAGCCAGCCCCAGCATTTT

clone_size: -
j_call: TRBJ2-3
v_call: TRBV18
d_call: -
cdr3_aa: CASSPPSGETQYF
cdr3_nt: TGTGCCAGCTCACCACCATCGGGGGAAACGCAGTATTTT

clone_size: -
j_call: TRBJ2-2
v_call: TRBV9
d_call: TRBD1
cdr3_aa: CASSVGARGLGTGELFF
cdr3_nt: TGTGCCAGCAGCGTAGGGGCCAGGGGGCTGGGCACCGGGGAGCTGTTTTTT

clone_size: -
j_call: TRBJ1-3
v_call: TRBV30
d_call: -
cdr3_aa: CAWSVRARGSGNTIYF
cdr3_nt: TGTGCCTGGAGTGTACGTGCGAGAGGCTCTGGAAACACCATATATTTT

clone_size: -
j_call: TRBJ2-3
v_call: TRBV10-3
d_call: TRBD2
cdr3_aa: CAISSGIGADTQYF
cdr3_nt: TGTGCCATCAGTAGCGGGATTGGCGCAGATACGCAGTATTTT

clone_size: -
j_call: TRBJ1-6
v_call: TRBV9
d_call: -
cdr3_aa: CASSVAAGVIAPLHF
cdr3_nt: TGTGCCAGCAGCGTAGCGGCAGGGGTAATCGCTCCCCTCCACTTT

clone_size: -
j_call: TRBJ2-5
v_call: TRBV30
d_call: TRBD1
cdr3_aa: CAWSRDSPRQETQYF
cdr3_nt: TGTGCCTGGAGTAGGGACAGTCCTCGCCAAGAGACCCAGTACTTC

clone_size: large
j_call: TRBJ1-2
v_call: TRBV9
d_call: -
cdr3_aa: CASSVGGRGYTF
cdr3_nt: TGTGCCAGCAGCGTAGGGGGCCGAGGCTACACCTTC

clone_size: few
j_call: TRBJ1-1
v_call: TRBV5-6
d_call: -
cdr3_aa: CASSLAGTPNTEAFF
cdr3_nt: TGTGCCAGCAGCTTGGCCGGGACACCGAACACTGAAGCTTTCTTT

clone_size: -
j_call: TRBJ1-1
v_call: TRBV27
d_call: -
cdr3_aa: CASSFIVNTEAFF
cdr3_nt: TGTGCCAGCAGTTTCATAGTGAACACTGAAGCTTTCTTT

clone_size: -
j_call: TRBJ1-1
v_call: TRBV30
d_call: -
cdr3_aa: CAWSDILRTEAFF
cdr3_nt: TGTGCCTGGTCAGACATACTTAGGACTGAAGCTTTCTTT

clone_size: -
j_call: TRBJ2-1
v_call: TRBV11-2
d_call: TRBD2
cdr3_aa: CASSSGLADYNEQFF
cdr3_nt: TGTGCCAGCAGCTCGGGACTAGCGGATTACAATGAGCAGTTCTTC

clone_size: -
j_call: TRBJ1-3
v_call: TRBV18
d_call: TRBD1
cdr3_aa: CASSRVPGQAFDSGNTIYF
cdr3_nt: TGTGCCAGCTCACGAGTACCGGGACAGGCATTTGACTCTGGAAACACCATATATTTT

clone_size: once
j_call: TRBJ2-5
v_call: TRBV12-5
d_call: -
cdr3_aa: CASAHAEGETQYF
cdr3_nt: TGTGCTAGTGCCCACGCGGAGGGAGAGACCCAGTACTTC